The sequence of this TCR beta chain was determined in a study of blood T cell repertoires in COVID-19. Trimming cost V 6 bases and J 3 bases, with 8 bases left between them. The CDR3 has 12 amino acids. Profiling relied on immunoSEQ multiplex PCR, and the TCRdb table lists in-frame clones only, not all of them. The sample shows roughly 160,000 clones, around 87% of them seen only once. The sequenced sample was peripheral blood. This receptor was taken from a woman older than 75 with COVID-19, enrolled during active disease. V gene TRBV12-3 or TRBV12-4 combines with J gene TRBJ1-2; D may be TRBD1 (5 bases). CDR3 loop: CASRGLDYGYTF. The CDR3, as DNA: TGTGCCAGCAGGGGACTTGACTATGGCTACACCTTC.